The present T cell receptor beta chain was sequenced within a study of CD8+ T cells in alopecia areata. Sequencing used cDNA as its template, made by extracting RNA and reverse transcribing it. Generated by immunoSEQ multiplex PCR, the TCRdb table keeps only in-frame clones and is missing some. The data hold under 200,000 clones, with just over 65% observed a single time. Treatment specified: oral pan-JAK inhibitor, 5-10 mg twice daily. V was clipped by 4 bases and J by 5 bases, with 15 bases between them. The CDR3 loop spans 14 amino acids. In germline, CDR1 is GTSNPN, CDR2 SVGIG (reference sequence). This clone has just one count.

The TCR sequence derives from a human donor with alopecia areata. The V gene is TRBV30, the J gene TRBJ1-5; perhaps TRBD1 as D (6 bases). The sequencing used CD4+ T cells sorted from blood, collected at week 4, from a patient treated with tofacitinib. The CDR3 DNA reads TGTGCCTGGACCGCCGGACAGCGGGATCAGCCCCAGCATTTT. Protein product: CAWTAGQRDQPQHF.